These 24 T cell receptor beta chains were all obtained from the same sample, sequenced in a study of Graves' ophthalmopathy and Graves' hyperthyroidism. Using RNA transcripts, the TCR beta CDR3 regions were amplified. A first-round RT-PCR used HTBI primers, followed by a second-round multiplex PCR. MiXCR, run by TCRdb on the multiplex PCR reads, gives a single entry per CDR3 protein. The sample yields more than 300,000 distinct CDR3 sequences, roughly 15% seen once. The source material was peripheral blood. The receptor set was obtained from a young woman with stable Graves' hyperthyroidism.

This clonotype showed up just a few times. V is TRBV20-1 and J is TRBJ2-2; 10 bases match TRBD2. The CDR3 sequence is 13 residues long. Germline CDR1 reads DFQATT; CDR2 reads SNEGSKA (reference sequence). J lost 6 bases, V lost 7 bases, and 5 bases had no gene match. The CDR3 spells CSGERGGSGELFF. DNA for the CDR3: TGCAGTGGGGAGCGGGGGGGCTCCGGGGAGCTGTTTTTT.

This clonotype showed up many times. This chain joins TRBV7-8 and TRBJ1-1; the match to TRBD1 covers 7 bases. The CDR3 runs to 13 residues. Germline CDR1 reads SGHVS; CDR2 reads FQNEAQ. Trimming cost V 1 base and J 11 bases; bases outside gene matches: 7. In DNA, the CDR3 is TGTGCCAGCAGCTTAGACAGGGGCGGCTTTGCTTTCTTT. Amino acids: CASSLDRGGFAFF. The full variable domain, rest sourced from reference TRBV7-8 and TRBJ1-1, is GAGVSQSPRYKVAKRGQDVALRCDPISGHVSLFWYQQALGQGPEFLTYFQNEAQLDKSGLPSDRFFAERPEGSVSTLKIQRTQQEDSAVYLCASSLDRGGFAFFGQGTRLTVV.

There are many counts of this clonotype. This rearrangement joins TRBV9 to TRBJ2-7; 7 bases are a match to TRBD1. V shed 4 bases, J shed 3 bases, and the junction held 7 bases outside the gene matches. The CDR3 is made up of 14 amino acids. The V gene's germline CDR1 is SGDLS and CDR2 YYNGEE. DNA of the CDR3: TGTGCCAGCAGCTTCGGGACAGCTGGCTACGAGCAGTACTTC. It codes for CASSFGTAGYEQYF.

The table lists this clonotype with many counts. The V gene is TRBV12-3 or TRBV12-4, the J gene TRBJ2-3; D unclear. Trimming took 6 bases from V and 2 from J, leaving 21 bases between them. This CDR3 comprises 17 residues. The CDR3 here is CASSLPMGLPHTDTQYF. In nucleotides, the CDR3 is TGTGCCAGCAGCCTCCCCATGGGATTACCCCACACAGATACGCAGTATTTT.

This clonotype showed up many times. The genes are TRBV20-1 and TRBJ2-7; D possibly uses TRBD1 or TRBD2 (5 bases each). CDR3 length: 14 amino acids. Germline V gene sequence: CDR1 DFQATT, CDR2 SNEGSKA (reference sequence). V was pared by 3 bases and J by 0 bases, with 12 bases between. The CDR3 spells CSASRGAGSYEQYF. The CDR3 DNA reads TGCAGTGCTAGTCGAGGGGCCGGCTCCTACGAGCAGTACTTC.

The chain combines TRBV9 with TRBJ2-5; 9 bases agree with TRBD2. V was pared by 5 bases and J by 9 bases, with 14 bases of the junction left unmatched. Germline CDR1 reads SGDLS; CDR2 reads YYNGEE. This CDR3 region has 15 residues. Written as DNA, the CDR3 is TGTGCCAGCAGTGGACCGGCTAGCGGGGAGAAGGCCCAGTACTTC. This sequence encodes CASSGPASGEKAQYF. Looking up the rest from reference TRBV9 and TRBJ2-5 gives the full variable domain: DSGVTQTPKHLITATGQRVTLRCSPRSGDLSVYWYQQSLDQGLQFLIQYYNGEERAKGNILERFSAQQFPDLHSELNLSSLELGDSALYFCASSGPASGEKAQYFGPGTRLLVL.

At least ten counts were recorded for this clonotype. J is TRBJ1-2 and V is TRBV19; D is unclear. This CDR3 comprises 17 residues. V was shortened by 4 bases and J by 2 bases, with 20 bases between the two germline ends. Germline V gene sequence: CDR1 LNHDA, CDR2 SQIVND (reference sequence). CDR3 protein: CASSRPLMGRINYGYTF. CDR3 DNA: TGTGCCAGTAGTAGGCCCCTGATGGGGAGAATAAACTATGGCTACACCTTC.

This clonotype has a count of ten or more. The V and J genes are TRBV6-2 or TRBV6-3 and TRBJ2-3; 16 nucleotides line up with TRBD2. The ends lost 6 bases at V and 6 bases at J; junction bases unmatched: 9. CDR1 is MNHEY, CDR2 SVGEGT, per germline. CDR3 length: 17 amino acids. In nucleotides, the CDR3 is TGTGCCAGCAGCTACCCGGGACTAGCGGGGGGGCCGGATACGCAGTATTTT. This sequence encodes CASSYPGLAGGPDTQYF.

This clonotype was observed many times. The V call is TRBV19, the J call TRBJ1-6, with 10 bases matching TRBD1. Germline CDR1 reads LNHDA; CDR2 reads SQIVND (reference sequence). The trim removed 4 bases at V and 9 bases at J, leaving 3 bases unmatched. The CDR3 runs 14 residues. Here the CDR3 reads CASSKGTGVSPLHF. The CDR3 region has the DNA TGTGCCAGTAGTAAGGGGACAGGGGTTTCACCCCTCCACTTT.

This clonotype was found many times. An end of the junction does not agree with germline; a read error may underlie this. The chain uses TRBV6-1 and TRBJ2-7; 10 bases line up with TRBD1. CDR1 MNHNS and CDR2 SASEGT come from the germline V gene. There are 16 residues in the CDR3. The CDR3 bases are TGTGCCAGCAGTGAAGCCGGGACAGGGGCTTCCTACGGGCAGTACTTC. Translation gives CASSEAGTGASYGQYF.

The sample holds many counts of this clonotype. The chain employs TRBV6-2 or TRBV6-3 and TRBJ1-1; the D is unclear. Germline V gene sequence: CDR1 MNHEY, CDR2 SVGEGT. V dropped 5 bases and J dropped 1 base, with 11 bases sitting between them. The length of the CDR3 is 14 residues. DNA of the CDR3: TGTGCCAGCAGTCCCTGGGCTGGGAACACTGAAGCTTTCTTT. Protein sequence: CASSPWAGNTEAFF.

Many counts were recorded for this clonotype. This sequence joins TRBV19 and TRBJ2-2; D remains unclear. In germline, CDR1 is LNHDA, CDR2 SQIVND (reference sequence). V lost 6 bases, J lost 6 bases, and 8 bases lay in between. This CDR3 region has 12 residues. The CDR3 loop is CASRAMAGELFF. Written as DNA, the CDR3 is TGTGCCAGTAGGGCGATGGCCGGGGAGCTGTTTTTT.

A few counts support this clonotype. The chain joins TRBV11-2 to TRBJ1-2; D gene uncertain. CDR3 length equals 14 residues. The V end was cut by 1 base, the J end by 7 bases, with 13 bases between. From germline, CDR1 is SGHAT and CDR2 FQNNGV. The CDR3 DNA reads TGTGCCAGCAGCTTAGTTTCCGGTAGGGCTGGCTACACCTTC. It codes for CASSLVSGRAGYTF.

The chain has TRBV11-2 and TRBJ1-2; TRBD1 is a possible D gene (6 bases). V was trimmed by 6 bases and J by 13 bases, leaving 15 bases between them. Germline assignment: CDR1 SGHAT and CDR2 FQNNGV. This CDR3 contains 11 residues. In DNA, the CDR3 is TGTGCCAGCAGGGAAACAGGGTACTTCACCTTC. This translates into CASRETGYFTF.

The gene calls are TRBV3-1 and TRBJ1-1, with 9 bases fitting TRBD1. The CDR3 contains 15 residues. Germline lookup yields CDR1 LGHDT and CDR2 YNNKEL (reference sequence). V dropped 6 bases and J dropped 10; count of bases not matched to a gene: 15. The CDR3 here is CASRDGTQGAVGAFF. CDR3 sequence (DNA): TGTGCCAGCAGGGACGGAACACAGGGGGCGGTGGGAGCTTTCTTT.

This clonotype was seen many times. CDR3: CAALQGVDTEAFF. CDR3 bases: TGTGCCGCGCTTCAGGGGGTAGACACTGAAGCTTTCTTT. This chain connects TRBV10-3 to TRBJ1-1; 7 bases are a match to TRBD1. CDR1 is ENHRY and CDR2 is SYGVKD in the germline V gene. Losses at the gene ends were 11 bases for V and 3 bases for J; bases not matched to a gene: 9. This CDR3 is 13 amino acids long.

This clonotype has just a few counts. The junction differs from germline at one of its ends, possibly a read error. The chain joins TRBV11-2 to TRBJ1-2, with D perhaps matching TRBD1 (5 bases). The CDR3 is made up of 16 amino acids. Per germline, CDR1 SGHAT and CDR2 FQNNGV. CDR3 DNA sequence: TGTGCCAGCAGCTTAGAAGGCGGCAGGGTTGACTATGACTACACCTTC. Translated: CASSLEGGRVDYDYTF.

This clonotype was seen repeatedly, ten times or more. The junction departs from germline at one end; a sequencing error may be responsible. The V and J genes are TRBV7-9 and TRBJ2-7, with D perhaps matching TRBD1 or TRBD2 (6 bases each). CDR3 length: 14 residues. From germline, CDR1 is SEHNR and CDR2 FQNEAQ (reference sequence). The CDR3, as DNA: TGTACCAGCAGCTTAGTCGGGGGCCCCTACGAGCAGTACTTC. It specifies CTSSLVGGPYEQYF. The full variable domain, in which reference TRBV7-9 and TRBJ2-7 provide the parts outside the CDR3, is DTGVSQNPRHKITKRGQNVTFRCDPISEHNRLYWYRQTLGQGPEFLTYFQNEAQLEKSRLLSDRFSAERPKGSFSTLEIQRTEQGDSAMYLCTSSLVGGPYEQYFGPGTRLTVT.

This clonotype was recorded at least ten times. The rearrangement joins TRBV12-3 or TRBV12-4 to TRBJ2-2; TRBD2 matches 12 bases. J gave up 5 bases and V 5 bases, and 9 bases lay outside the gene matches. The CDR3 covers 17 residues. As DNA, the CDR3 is TGTGCCAGCAGTCCCGAACTAGCGGGGGGAGGTACCGGGGAGCTGTTTTTT. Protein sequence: CASSPELAGGGTGELFF.

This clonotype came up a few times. CDR3 DNA sequence: TGTGCCAGCAGCTTAAGCAGGGTCTCCTACGAGCAGTACTTC. It is translated as CASSLSRVSYEQYF. The chain is built from TRBV11-3 and TRBJ2-7; TRBD1 is a possible D gene (5 bases). V was trimmed by 2 bases and J by 0 bases, leaving 8 bases between them. The germline CDR1 and CDR2 sequences are SGHNT and YENEEA. The CDR3 extends over 14 amino acids.

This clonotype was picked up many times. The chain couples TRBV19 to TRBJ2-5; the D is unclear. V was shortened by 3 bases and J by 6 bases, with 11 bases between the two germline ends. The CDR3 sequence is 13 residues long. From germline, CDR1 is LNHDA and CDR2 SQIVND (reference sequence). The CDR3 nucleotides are TGTGCCAGTAGTATTATAGGGTTTCAGACCCAGTACTTC. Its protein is CASSIIGFQTQYF.

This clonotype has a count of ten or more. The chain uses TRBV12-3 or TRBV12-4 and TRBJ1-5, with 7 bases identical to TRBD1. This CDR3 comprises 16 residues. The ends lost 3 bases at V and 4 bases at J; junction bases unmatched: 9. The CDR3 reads CASSLMGQGVNQPQHF. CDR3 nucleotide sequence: TGTGCCAGCAGTTTGATGGGGCAGGGGGTAAATCAGCCCCAGCATTTT.

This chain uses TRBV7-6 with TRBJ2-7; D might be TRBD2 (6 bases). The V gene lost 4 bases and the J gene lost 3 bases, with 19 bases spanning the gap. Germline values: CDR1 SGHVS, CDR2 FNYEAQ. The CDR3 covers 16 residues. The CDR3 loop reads CASSSEWVAGNYEQYF. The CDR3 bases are TGTGCCAGCAGCTCAGAGTGGGTGGCGGGAAACTACGAGCAGTACTTC.

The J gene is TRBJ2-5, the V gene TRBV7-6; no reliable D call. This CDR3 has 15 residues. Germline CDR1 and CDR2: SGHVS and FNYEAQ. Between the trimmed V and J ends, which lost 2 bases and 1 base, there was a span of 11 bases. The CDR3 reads CASSLFGGSQETQYF. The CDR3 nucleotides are TGTGCCAGCAGCTTATTCGGCGGATCCCAAGAGACCCAGTACTTC.